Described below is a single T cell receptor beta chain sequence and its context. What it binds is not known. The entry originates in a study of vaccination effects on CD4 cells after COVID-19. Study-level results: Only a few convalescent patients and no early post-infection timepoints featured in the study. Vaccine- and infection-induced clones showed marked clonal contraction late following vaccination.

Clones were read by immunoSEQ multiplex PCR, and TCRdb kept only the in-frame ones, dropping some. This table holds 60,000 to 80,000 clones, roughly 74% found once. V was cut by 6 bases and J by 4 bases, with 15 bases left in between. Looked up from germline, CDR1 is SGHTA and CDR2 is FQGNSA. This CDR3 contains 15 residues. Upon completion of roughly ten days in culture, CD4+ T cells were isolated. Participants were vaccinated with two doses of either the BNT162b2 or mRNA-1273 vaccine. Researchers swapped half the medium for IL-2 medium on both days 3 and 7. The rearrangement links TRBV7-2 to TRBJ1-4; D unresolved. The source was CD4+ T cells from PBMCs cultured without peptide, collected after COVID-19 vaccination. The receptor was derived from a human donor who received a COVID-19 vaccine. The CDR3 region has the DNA TGTGCCAGCAGTTCCACGCCGGGCCTTAATGAAAAACTGTTTTTT. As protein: CASSSTPGLNEKLFF.